These 20 T cell receptor beta chains came from one sample sequenced in a study of regulatory T cells in long-lasting Graves disease. To make TCR beta libraries, researchers used iRepertoire HTBI primers and Arm-PCR of CDR3 regions. One entry per CDR3 protein, called by TCRdb with MiXCR from the multiplex PCR reads. The sample carries hundreds of thousands of distinct CDR3 sequences, 20% to 25% recorded once. Time point: persistent/refractory GD, antithyroid drugs over 5 years with positive TRAb. Construction of the TCR library relied on RNA isolated from PBMCs. The input for sequencing was peripheral blood mononuclear cells (PBMCs), taken when the disease was refractory, from a patient treated with antithyroid drugs. The receptors derive from a female donor with Graves disease.

This clonotype was seen repeatedly, ten times or more. Here the CDR3 reads CATRTAGRQTQYF. CDR3 DNA: TGTGCCACCAGGACGGCAGGGCGGCAGACCCAGTACTTC. J is TRBJ2-5 and V is TRBV15, with D perhaps TRBD1 (5 bases). Germline V CDR1 and CDR2: LNHNV, YYDKDF (reference sequence). This CDR3 region has 13 residues. V lost 6 bases to trimming and J lost 6 bases, with 14 bases between them.

This clonotype was recorded a few times. CDR3 in amino acids: CASSVRGASGSTDTQYF. CDR3 nucleotides: TGTGCCAGCAGTGTAAGGGGGGCTAGCGGTAGCACAGATACGCAGTATTTT. This chain joins TRBV2 and TRBJ2-3, with a tentative D call TRBD2 (7 bases). Trimming took off 4 bases at V and 0 bases at J, with 17 bases between the two ends. There are 17 residues in the CDR3. From germline, CDR1 is SNHLY and CDR2 FYNNEI.

At least ten counts were recorded for this clonotype. The chain links TRBV7-2 to TRBJ2-7; 14 bases line up with TRBD2. From germline, CDR1 is SGHTA and CDR2 FQGNSA. The ends lost 5 bases at V and 6 bases at J; junction bases unmatched: 6. CDR3 size: 15 residues. Here the CDR3 DNA reads TGTGCCAGCAGCCCTTTGACTAGCGGGAGGGTCGAGCAGTACTTC. It encodes CASSPLTSGRVEQYF.

V gene TRBV19 combines with J gene TRBJ1-5, with 9 bases lining up with TRBD1. The CDR3 runs to 15 residues. The ends lost 6 bases at V and 3 bases at J; junction bases unmatched: 6. CDR1 is LNHDA and CDR2 is SQIVND in the germline V gene (reference sequence). The CDR3 sequence is CASRGGQGFNQPQHF. The CDR3 region has the DNA TGTGCCAGTAGAGGAGGACAGGGGTTCAATCAGCCCCAGCATTTT.

This clonotype has at least ten counts. The chain's CDR3 is CASSDGPSNIQYF. The CDR3 bases are TGTGCCAGCAGTGACGGACCATCTAACATTCAGTACTTC. This chain joins TRBV7-9 and TRBJ2-4, with D uncertain. The germline gives CDR1 SEHNR, CDR2 FQNEAQ (reference sequence). This CDR3 contains 13 residues. Trimming left V 6 bases short and J 7 bases short, with 13 bases between.

V usage is TRBV5-1 and J usage is TRBJ2-7, with 7 bases that match TRBD2. V shed 0 bases and J 0 bases; nucleotides not matched to a gene: 6. Germline V gene sequence: CDR1 SGHRS, CDR2 YFSETQ. The CDR3 runs 16 residues. The CDR3 DNA reads TGCGCCAGCAGCTTGGCGCTGGGCGGGAGCTCCTACGAGCAGTACTTC. Translation: CASSLALGGSSYEQYF.

This clonotype has ten or more counts. The chain recombines TRBV2 with TRBJ1-5; no clear D. CDR3 size: 13 residues. The V gene lost 4 bases and the J gene lost 6 bases, with 10 bases spanning the gap. The germline gives CDR1 SNHLY, CDR2 FYNNEI. The CDR3 DNA reads as TGTGCCAGCAGTGTGAGGGCGGTTCAGCCCCAGCATTTT. It codes for CASSVRAVQPQHF. The whole variable domain, remainder taken from reference TRBV2 and TRBJ1-5, is EPEVTQTPSHQVTQMGQEVILRCVPISNHLYFYWYRQILGQKVEFLVSFYNNEISEKSEIFDDQFSVERPDGSNFTLKIRSTKLEDSAMYFCASSVRAVQPQHFGDGTRLSIL.

This clonotype appeared a few times. The chain recombines TRBV6-5 with TRBJ2-2; 7 bases agree with TRBD2. V shed 2 bases, J shed 4 bases, and the junction held 7 bases outside the gene matches. Germline values: CDR1 MNHEY, CDR2 SVGAGI. CDR3 length: 16 amino acids. Written as DNA, the CDR3 is TGTGCCAGCAGTTACCCAAGACTAGCTGCCACCGGGGAGCTGTTTTTT. Protein sequence: CASSYPRLAATGELFF.

The rearrangement joins TRBV5-5 to TRBJ2-7, with 10 bases identical to TRBD1. CDR3 size: 15 residues. V lost 4 bases, J lost 5 bases, and 9 bases stayed unmatched. Germline V gives CDR1 SGHKS, CDR2 YYEKEE (reference sequence). CDR3 protein: CASSDRDRGRNEQYF. The DNA of the CDR3 is TGTGCCAGCAGCGACCGGGACAGGGGTCGAAACGAGCAGTACTTC.

The table lists this clonotype with many counts. The chain is built from TRBV15 and TRBJ1-5, with a weak D call TRBD1 (6 bases). The germline CDR1 and CDR2 sequences are LNHNV and YYDKDF (reference sequence). The CDR3 is 15 amino acids. V lost 1 base and J 0 bases, leaving 7 bases between the germline ends. This chain's CDR3 is CATSRGDTSNQPQHF. CDR3 nucleotide sequence: TGTGCCACCAGCAGAGGGGACACTAGCAATCAGCCCCAGCATTTT.

The rearrangement links TRBV5-5 to TRBJ2-7; no reliable D call. The CDR3 covers 12 residues. Trimming cost V 5 bases and J 2 bases, with 8 bases left between them. Germline lookup yields CDR1 SGHKS and CDR2 YYEKEE (reference sequence). The CDR3 region has the DNA TGTGCCAGCAGAGGAACTGCCTACGAGCAGTACTTC. Amino acids: CASRGTAYEQYF.

In its sample, this clonotype was seen many times. The rearrangement joins TRBV24-1 to TRBJ2-2; TRBD1 matches 8 bases. Germline CDR1 reads KGHDR; CDR2 reads SFDVKD. The CDR3 totals 16 residues. The V and J ends lost 4 bases and 3 bases, in that order; junction bases with no gene match: 6. The CDR3 is CATSDSGTGYTGELFF. CDR3 in DNA: TGTGCCACCAGTGACTCCGGGACAGGATACACCGGGGAGCTGTTTTTT.

This clonotype turned up a few times. V and J are TRBV5-1 and TRBJ2-7, with a weak D call TRBD2 (5 bases). This CDR3 spans 15 amino acids. The V end was cut by 3 bases, the J end by 7 bases, with 20 bases between. From germline, CDR1 is SGHRS and CDR2 YFSETQ. CDR3 loop: CASSSDTDPRLEQYF. CDR3 nucleotides: TGCGCCAGCAGCTCAGACACCGACCCACGACTAGAGCAGTACTTC.

The CDR3 DNA reads TGCAGTGCTAGAGATTTGGCCGGGACTGGCGGACACAATGAGCAGTTCTTC. This gives the protein CSARDLAGTGGHNEQFF. The chain uses TRBV20-1 and TRBJ2-1; TRBD2 might be the D (6 bases). V was pared by 0 bases and J by 5 bases, with 20 bases between. Germline loops: CDR1 DFQATT, CDR2 SNEGSKA (reference sequence). The CDR3 consists of 17 residues.

The chain has TRBV28 and TRBJ2-7; 13 bases are shared with TRBD2. CDR3 length: 18 amino acids. The V segment lost 10 bases and the J segment 2 bases; nucleotides outside the gene matches: 17. The V gene's germline CDR1 is MDHEN and CDR2 SYDVKM. In DNA form, the CDR3 reads TGTGCCATTTCAGACCCCGGGACTAGCGGGATAGAAACCTACGAGCAGTACTTC. This encodes CAISDPGTSGIETYEQYF. Supplemented by reference TRBV28 and TRBJ2-7, the full variable domain reads DVKVTQSSRYLVKRTGEKVFLECVQDMDHENMFWYRQDPGLGLRLIYFSYDVKMKEKGDIPEGYSVSREKKERFSLILESASTNQTSMYLCAISDPGTSGIETYEQYFGPGTRLTVT.

This clonotype was observed at least ten times. The V call is TRBV11-2, the J call TRBJ2-4, with 8 bases identical to TRBD2. The ends lost 5 bases at V and 1 base at J; junction bases unmatched: 7. Germline values: CDR1 SGHAT, CDR2 FQNNGV. The CDR3 contains 16 residues. CDR3 in amino acids: CASSPRGGAAKNIQYF. The CDR3 DNA is TGTGCCAGCAGCCCCCGGGGGGGGGCGGCCAAAAACATTCAGTACTTC.

The rearrangement joins TRBV4-2 to TRBJ1-5, with 7 bases lining up with TRBD1. This CDR3 spans 19 amino acids. Germline CDR1 is LGHNA and CDR2 is YNFKEQ. V shed 0 bases and J 4 bases; nucleotides not matched to a gene: 15. The CDR3 nucleotides are TGTGCCAGCAGCCAAGAGGGGGGAGACAGGGCGGGATGGAATCAGCCCCAGCATTTT. It yields the protein CASSQEGGDRAGWNQPQHF.

This clonotype occurred many times. This chain joins TRBV7-3 and TRBJ2-6, with D uncertain. Germline CDR1 reads SGHTA; CDR2 reads FQGTGA. The CDR3 has 19 amino acids. The V and J ends lost 1 base and 0 bases respectively, with 16 bases between them. CDR3 amino acids: CASSLNVMGLGSGANVLTF. CDR3 DNA sequence: TGTGCCAGCAGCTTAAACGTAATGGGTCTCGGCTCTGGGGCCAACGTCCTGACTTTC.

The CDR3 DNA reads as TGTGCCAGCAGCTTATTCGTGCCTAGCGGGGGAGTGGGTTACGAGCAGTACTTC. Residues: CASSLFVPSGGVGYEQYF. J is TRBJ2-7 and V is TRBV7-2; 10 bases map to TRBD2. With V trimmed by 2 bases and J by 4 bases, 14 bases remained unmatched. The CDR3 loop spans 18 amino acids. Germline CDR1 SGHTA, CDR2 FQGNSA. Combining the CDR3 with reference TRBV7-2 and TRBJ2-7 gives the whole variable domain GAGVSQSPSNKVTEKGKDVELRCDPISGHTALYWYRQSLGQGLEFLIYFQGNSAPDKSGLPSDRFSAERTGGSVSTLTIQRTQQEDSAVYLCASSLFVPSGGVGYEQYFGPGTRLTVT.

This sequence joins TRBV5-1 and TRBJ2-2; D gene unclear. Between the trimmed V and J ends, which lost 1 base and 12 bases, there was a span of 10 bases. The CDR3 consists of 12 residues. Per the germline V gene, CDR1 is SGHRS and CDR2 is YFSETQ. CDR3 nucleotide sequence: TGCGCCAGCAGCTTGAAATGGACCCAGCTGTTTTTT. Translation: CASSLKWTQLFF.